The rows below give T cell receptor beta chains drawn from one sample of a study of shared clonotypes between healthy human individuals. Using immunoSEQ multiplex PCR, the repertoire was profiled, and TCRdb retains in-frame clones only, with some absent. The repertoire has about 560,000 clones, around three quarters of them found once; the top ten carry around 11%. Sequenced: PBMCs. The source of these receptors is a woman aged 40 to 50 in good health. Some clones in this sample may be carry-over from other donors' samples. CDR3s include the opening cysteine and the closing phenylalanine or tryptophan. A D gene is named only where the DNA matches it firmly. Rows may omit the clone size; those that give it use once, few, many or a size class.

once,NA,TRBV19,TRBJ2-7,TGTGCCAGTAGTATTAGTGGTACGAAACTTTACGAGCAGTACTTC,CASSISGTKLYEQYF
few,NA,TRBV2,TRBJ1-4,TGTGCCACGACGGGAGTTGTGGGGGAAAAACTGTTTTTT,CATTGVVGEKLFF
once,TRBD1,TRBV4-1,TRBJ1-1,TGCGCCAGCAGCCAAGATGTGCCCGGACAGGTGAACACTGAAGCTTTCTTT,CASSQDVPGQVNTEAFF
NA,NA,TRBV28,TRBJ1-5,TGTGCCAGCAGTTCTCCGGGGAAGCCGAATCAGCCCCAGCATTTT,CASSSPGKPNQPQHF
NA,NA,TRBV11-2,TRBJ2-5,TGTGCCAGCAGCTTAGTGGGCGGCAGGCGGAACTTC,CASSLVGGRRNF
NA,NA,TRBV10-3,TRBJ1-2,TGTGCCATCCGGGGCTATGGCTACACCTTC,CAIRGYGYTF
NA,NA,TRBV18,TRBJ2-2,TGTGCCAGCTCACCTCTCGAGCTAAGCACCGGGGAGCTGTTTTTT,CASSPLELSTGELFF
NA,NA,TRBV7-9,TRBJ2-7,TGTGCCAGCAGCTTGCTCGGCCTGGAGCAGTACTTC,CASSLLGLEQYF
NA,NA,TRBV7-2,TRBJ2-1,TGTGCCAGCAGCTTAGCGGCAGACAATGAGCAGTTCTTC,CASSLAADNEQFF
NA,TRBD2,TRBV4-2,TRBJ2-1,TGTGCCAGCAGCCAAGATAAGCTAGCGGTTTTCAATGAGCAGTTCTTC,CASSQDKLAVFNEQFF
NA,NA,TRBV29-1,TRBJ1-5,TGCAGCGTTGATAAACAGGGTGGGTATCAGCCCCAGCATTTT,CSVDKQGGYQPQHF
NA,NA,TRBV7-3,TRBJ1-1,TGTGCCAGCAGCGCGACGGGGACTGAAGCTTTCTTT,CASSATGTEAFF
NA,NA,TRBV5-1,TRBJ2-1,TGCGCCAGCACCCCCGGGACCTTTGGGTACAATGAGCAGTTCTTC,CASTPGTFGYNEQFF
NA,TRBD2,TRBV7-8,TRBJ2-1,TGTGCCAGCAGCTTCCGGACTAGCGGGATTTCCTACAATGAGCAGTTCTTC,CASSFRTSGISYNEQFF
NA,NA,TRBV10-2,TRBJ1-1,TGCGCCTCGGGGGAGGCGGGCAGTCGGGGTCCTGAAGCTTTCTTT,CASGEAGSRGPEAFF
NA,TRBD1,TRBV6-6,TRBJ2-7,TGTGCCAGCAGACCTAGGACAGGGAGGAACTCCTACGAGCAGTACTTC,CASRPRTGRNSYEQYF
NA,NA,TRBV19,TRBJ1-5,TGTGCCAGTAGTATCATGGGGGAGGATCAGCCCCAGCATTTT,CASSIMGEDQPQHF
NA,TRBD1,TRBV19,TRBJ2-7,TGTGCCAGTACCGGGACAGGGTTCTACGAGCAGTACTTC,CASTGTGFYEQYF
NA,TRBD2,TRBV7-2,TRBJ2-3,TGTGCCAGCAGCTTAGCGGTAGCGGGAGGGGGCACAGATACGCAGTATTTT,CASSLAVAGGGTDTQYF
NA,TRBD1,TRBV5-1,TRBJ1-6,TGCGCCAGCAAAAAAGGGACAGGGGAGAATTCACCCCTCCACTTT,CASKKGTGENSPLHF
few,TRBD1,TRBV2,TRBJ1-2,TGTGCCAGCAGTGAGTGGTTCAGGGGGAACTATGGCTACACCTTC,CASSEWFRGNYGYTF
few,NA,TRBV9,TRBJ2-7,TGTGCCAGCAGCGTAGCTAACAGGCCCTACGAGCAGTACTTC,CASSVANRPYEQYF
NA,NA,TRBV4-2,TRBJ1-6,TGTGCCAGCAGCCCGGGGACCCTTTATAATTCACCCCTCCACTTT,CASSPGTLYNSPLHF
few,NA,TRBV6-4,TRBJ2-2,TGTGCCAGCAGTATCAGCTCGAGGGCCGGGGAGCTGTTTTTT,CASSISSRAGELFF
NA,TRBD1,TRBV5-1,TRBJ1-3,TGCGCCAGCAGCCTTACTTCCGGGACAGGGGAAAACACCATATATTTT,CASSLTSGTGENTIYF
NA,NA,TRBV5-1,TRBJ2-7,TGCGCCAGGTCCGGGACATTATCCTACGAGCAGTACTTC,CARSGTLSYEQYF
NA,NA,TRBV28,TRBJ2-2,TGTGCCAGCAGTTTATGGTCCAGCTCGGGCGGGGAGCTGTTTTTT,CASSLWSSSGGELFF
NA,TRBD1,TRBV28,TRBJ1-4,TGTGCCAGCAGTTCCGGGACAGGCGGGAGGGATGAAAAACTGTTTTTT,CASSSGTGGRDEKLFF
NA,TRBD1,TRBV19,TRBJ1-2,TGTGCCAGTCGACAGGGAGTTGGCTACACCTTC,CASRQGVGYTF
few,NA,TRBV6-1,TRBJ2-5,TGTGCCAGCAGTGAACTCAGGGGAGATGTAGAGACCCAGTACTTC,CASSELRGDVETQYF
NA,TRBD2,TRBV6-1,TRBJ2-2,TGTGCCAGCAGTGAACAGGGACTAGCGGGAGTGATCACCGGGGAGCTGTTTTTT,CASSEQGLAGVITGELFF
once,NA,TRBV5-1,TRBJ2-1,TGCGCCAGCAGCTTGGTTGTAGACAATGAGCAGTTCTTC,CASSLVVDNEQFF
once,NA,TRBV5-1,TRBJ1-3,TGCGCCAGCAGCTTTACGCAGGGTTCTTCTGGAAACACTATATATTTT,CASSFTQGSSGNTIYF
NA,TRBD2,TRBV2,TRBJ2-5,TGTGCCAGCAGGAGACTAGCGGCCCTCTCCCAAGAGACCCAGTACTTC,CASRRLAALSQETQYF
NA,TRBD2,TRBV5-5,TRBJ2-1,TGTGCCAGCAGCTCGCTCGGACTAGCGGGAGATTATGAGCAGTTCTTC,CASSSLGLAGDYEQFF
NA,NA,TRBV5-4,TRBJ2-7,TGTGCCAGCAGCTTCGGAACAGGGAGTACCTACGAGCAGTACTTC,CASSFGTGSTYEQYF
once,TRBD2,TRBV10-3,TRBJ2-1,TGTGCCATCAGGCGACTAGCGGGAGGGCCGGGTGGAAATGAGCAGTTCTTC,CAIRRLAGGPGGNEQFF